This record looks at one T cell receptor (beta chain) sequence and its context. The target antigen is unknown. This entry belongs to a study of OX40 agonist ivuxolimab in advanced cancers. Study results and limitations: Some nonresponders also had low normalized T-cell clonal expansion.

Using immunoSEQ multiplex PCR, the repertoire was profiled, and TCRdb retains in-frame clones only, with some absent. The sample records about 82,000 clones, roughly nine tenths being singletons. CDR1 SGDLS and CDR2 YYNGEE come from the germline V gene. J gave up 2 bases and V 0 bases, and 2 bases lay outside the gene matches. This CDR3 contains 17 residues. V usage is TRBV9 and J usage is TRBJ2-6; TRBD2 aligns across 10 bases. This clonotype was sampled from an adult with an advanced solid tumor such as melanoma, head and neck, liver or kidney cancer. The material was CD4+ or CD8+ T cells sorted from blood, obtained in a trial of the OX40 agonist ivuxolimab. This CDR3 reads CASSVGSGRAGANVLTF. The CDR3 nucleotides are TGTGCCAGCAGCGTAGGGAGCGGGAGGGCTGGGGCCAACGTCCTGACTTTC. The whole variable domain, remainder taken from reference TRBV9 and TRBJ2-6, is DSGVTQTPKHLITATGQRVTLRCSPRSGDLSVYWYQQSLDQGLQFLIQYYNGEERAKGNILERFSAQQFPDLHSELNLSSLELGDSALYFCASSVGSGRAGANVLTFGAGSRLTVL.